This TCR beta chain originates from a study of cytomegalovirus exposure and HLA in healthy donors. This PCR relied on a set of 60 Vbeta primers and 13 Jbeta primers. Clones were read by immunoSEQ multiplex PCR, and TCRdb kept only the in-frame ones, dropping some. The table for this sample gives tens of thousands of clones. In the case of this clone: Its cognate antigen is unknown.

Study-level results: About 87% or about 30% of the time was how often most TCR beta V segments were productive, according to an earlier analysis. In terms of immune exposure information, only CMV serostatus was available.

The TCR was taken from a middle-aged woman in good health and CMV-seropositive. Sequencing input: PBMCs.

The DNA of the CDR3 is TGCAGCGTTGATGGTTTGGCTAGTCGGGAGACCCAGTACTTC. Translated, it gives CSVDGLASRETQYF. The V and J genes are TRBV29-1 and TRBJ2-5; D not certain. V shed 3 bases and J shed 5 bases, with 16 bases lying between them. This CDR3 has 14 residues. CDR1 is SQVTM, CDR2 ANQGSEA, per germline. Drawing the rest from reference TRBV29-1 and TRBJ2-5, the complete variable domain is SAVISQKPSRDICQRGTSLTIQCQVDSQVTMMFWYRQQPGQSLTLIATANQGSEATYESGFVIDKFPISRPNLTFSTLTVSNMSPEDSSIYLCSVDGLASRETQYFGPGTRLLVL.